These T cell receptor beta chains were read from a single sample in a study of OX40 agonist ivuxolimab in advanced cancers. Repertoires were generated with immunoSEQ multiplex PCR, while TCRdb's copy carries only in-frame clones and drops some. This sample has about 50,000 clones, with just under 95% found just once. The sample in question was CD4+ or CD8+ T cells sorted from blood, obtained in a trial of the OX40 agonist ivuxolimab. The receptors were gathered from an adult with an advanced solid tumor such as melanoma, head and neck, liver or kidney cancer. Both conserved end residues are part of each CDR3. A D gene is named only where the DNA matches it firmly. A row's size may be missing; if present it is once, few, many or a size class.

v_call	j_call	d_call	clone_size	cdr3_aa	cdr3_nt
TRBV5-1	TRBJ1-2	TRBD1	-	CASSRAGTGGDGYTF	TGCGCCAGCAGCAGAGCCGGGACAGGGGGTGATGGCTACACCTTC
TRBV7-8	TRBJ2-3	-	-	CASSLTSGGPRPVQTDTQYF	TGTGCCAGCAGCTTAACGTCCGGCGGACCCCGCCCGGTCCAGACAGATACGCAGTATTTT
TRBV10-3	TRBJ2-7	TRBD2	-	CAISVAGDPPLSYEQYF	TGTGCCATCAGTGTAGCGGGAGACCCCCCCCTCTCCTACGAGCAGTACTTC
TRBV7-9	TRBJ2-7	TRBD1	few	CASSLVGQGPYEQYF	TGTGCCAGCAGCTTAGTGGGACAGGGTCCCTACGAGCAGTACTTC
TRBV6-5	TRBJ2-7	TRBD1	-	CASSYGAGGGYEQYF	TGTGCCAGCAGTTACGGGGCAGGGGGCGGCTACGAGCAGTACTTC
TRBV9	TRBJ1-2	TRBD1	once	CASSNSPGGGNYGYTF	TGTGCCAGCAGCAATTCCCCAGGGGGGGGTAACTATGGCTACACCTTC
TRBV27	TRBJ1-1	-	-	CASSLSDFTEAFF	TGTGCCAGCAGTTTATCTGACTTCACTGAAGCTTTCTTT
TRBV2	TRBJ1-5	-	-	CATSERTAESNQPQHF	TGTGCCACCAGTGAAAGGACAGCCGAGAGCAATCAGCCCCAGCATTTT
TRBV6-6	TRBJ2-2	-	-	CASSYSVGAGELFF	TGTGCCAGCAGTTACTCTGTTGGTGCCGGGGAGCTGTTTTTT
TRBV5-4	TRBJ1-2	-	once	CASSQDAGQNYGYTF	TGTGCCAGCAGCCAAGACGCAGGGCAGAACTATGGCTACACCTTC
TRBV7-7	TRBJ2-1	TRBD2	once	CASSHSGTAYNEQFF	TGTGCCAGCAGCCATAGCGGGACCGCTTACAATGAGCAGTTCTTC
TRBV29-1	TRBJ2-1	-	-	CSVEETGYNEQFF	TGCAGCGTTGAAGAAACCGGGTACAATGAGCAGTTCTTC
TRBV27	TRBJ2-7	TRBD2	-	CASSLGTSGINEQYF	TGTGCCAGCAGTTTAGGGACTAGCGGGATCAACGAGCAGTACTTC
TRBV13	TRBJ2-1	-	-	CASSATAREQFF	TGTGCCAGCAGTGCCACTGCTCGGGAGCAGTTCTTC
TRBV12-2	TRBJ2-2	-	-	CANPLPGETLTGELFF	TGTGCAAACCCGCTTCCCGGGGAGACCTTAACCGGGGAGCTGTTTTTT
TRBV28	TRBJ2-1	TRBD2	-	CASSFRLAGGYEQFF	TGTGCCAGCAGTTTCCGACTAGCGGGAGGCTATGAGCAGTTCTTC
TRBV28	TRBJ2-7	TRBD1	-	CASSGFLDRGYEQYF	TGTGCCAGCAGTGGATTCCTAGACAGGGGGTACGAGCAGTACTTC
TRBV28	TRBJ2-7	-	-	CASSFLIQGGYEQYF	TGTGCCAGCAGTTTTCTGATCCAGGGAGGCTACGAGCAGTACTTC
TRBV27	TRBJ2-7	-	-	CASRGGATYEQYF	TGTGCCAGCAGGGGCGGGGCGACCTACGAGCAGTACTTC
TRBV30	TRBJ2-1	-	-	CAWMEGEQFF	TGTGCCTGGATGGAGGGTGAGCAGTTCTTC